This T cell receptor (beta chain) was found in a study of blood T cells in healthy people across ages. Study summary: In model experiments, template switching was able to capture about one barcoded beta molecule for every two T cells that were present.

The donors, aged roughly 6 to 90, were healthy Caucasians from Russia. Researchers collected approximately 9.5 milliliters of peripheral blood from every single donor. A second PCR of about 7 to 12 cycles used a sample-barcoded 5' primer and a J-beta primer mix. Each CDR3 protein is one row after TCRdb ran MiXCR on the 5' RACE reads. The sample lists roughly 800,000 distinct CDR3 sequences; around 25% were seen once. CDR3 size: 14 residues. The germline V gene has CDR1 SGHRS and CDR2 YFSETQ. This clonotype has at least ten counts. One junction end disagrees with the germline gene, perhaps due to a read error. Another study also made use of these data, one on T cells of mothers and their children.

The genes are TRBV5-1 and TRBJ2-7; tentatively, D is TRBD1 (6 bases). This TCR was sampled from a boy younger than 18 in good health. The specimen was blood. DNA of the CDR3: TGTGCCAGCAGTTTATCCGGGACACCCTACGAGCAGTACTTC. Its translation is CASSLSGTPYEQYF.